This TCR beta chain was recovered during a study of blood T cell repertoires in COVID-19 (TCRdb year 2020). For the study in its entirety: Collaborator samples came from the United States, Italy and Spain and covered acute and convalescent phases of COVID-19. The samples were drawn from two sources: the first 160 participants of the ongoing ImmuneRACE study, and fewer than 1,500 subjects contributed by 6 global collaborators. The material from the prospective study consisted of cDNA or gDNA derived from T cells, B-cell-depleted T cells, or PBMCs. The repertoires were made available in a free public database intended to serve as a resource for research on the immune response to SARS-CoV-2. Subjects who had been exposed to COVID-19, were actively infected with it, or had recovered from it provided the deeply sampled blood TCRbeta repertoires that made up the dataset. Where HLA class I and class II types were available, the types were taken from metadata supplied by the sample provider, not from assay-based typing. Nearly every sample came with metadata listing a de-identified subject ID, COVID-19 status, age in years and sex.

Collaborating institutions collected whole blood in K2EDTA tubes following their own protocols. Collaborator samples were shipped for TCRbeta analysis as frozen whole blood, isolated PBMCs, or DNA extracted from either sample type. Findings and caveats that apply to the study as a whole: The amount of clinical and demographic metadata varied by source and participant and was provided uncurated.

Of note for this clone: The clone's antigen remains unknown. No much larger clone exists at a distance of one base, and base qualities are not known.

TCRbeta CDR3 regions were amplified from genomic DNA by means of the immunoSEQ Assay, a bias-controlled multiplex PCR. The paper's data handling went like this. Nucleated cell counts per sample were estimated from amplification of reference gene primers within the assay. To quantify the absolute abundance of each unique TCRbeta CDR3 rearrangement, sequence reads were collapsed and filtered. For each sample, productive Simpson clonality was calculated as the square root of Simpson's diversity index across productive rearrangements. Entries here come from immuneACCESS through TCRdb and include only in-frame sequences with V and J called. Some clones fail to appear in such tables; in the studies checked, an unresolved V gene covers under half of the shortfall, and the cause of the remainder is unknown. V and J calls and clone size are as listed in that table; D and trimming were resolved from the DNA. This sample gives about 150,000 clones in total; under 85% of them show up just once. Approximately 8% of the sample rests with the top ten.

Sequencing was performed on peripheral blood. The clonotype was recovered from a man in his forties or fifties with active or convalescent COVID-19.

At the DNA level, the sequence is TGTGCCAGCAGGGCGGGACTAGACGTCTACAATGAGCAGTTCTTC. It encodes CASRAGLDVYNEQFF. The rearranged segments are TRBV5-6 and TRBJ2-1, with 8 middle bases fitting TRBD2. In the germline V gene, CDR1 corresponds to SGHDT and CDR2 to YYEEEE. Compared with germline, V lacks 5 bases and J lacks 3 bases; bases without a gene match: 7. Its CDR3 holds 15 amino acids, cysteine through phenylalanine. Of all the DNA, just the CDR3 is kept, 45 bases in frame from base 1.